These 26 T cell receptor beta chains were all obtained from the same sample, sequenced in a study of OX40 agonist ivuxolimab in advanced cancers. Sequencing was performed with immunoSEQ multiplex PCR; in TCRdb, only in-frame clones are kept and a portion is missing. The sample consists of 45,000 to 55,000 clones, roughly 84% of them appearing once. Sample: CD4+ or CD8+ T cells sorted from blood, taken in a trial of the OX40 agonist ivuxolimab. The receptors here all came from an adult with an advanced solid tumor such as melanoma, head and neck, liver or kidney cancer.

The chain is built from TRBV28 and TRBJ1-4, with D possibly TRBD1 on 5 matching bases. The V end was cut by 5 bases, the J end by 8 bases, with 15 bases between. CDR1 MDHEN and CDR2 SYDVKM come from the germline V gene. The CDR3 is 14 amino acids. CDR3 DNA: TGTGCCAGCAGTCTGGGGGGGGTTTGGGAAAAACTGTTTTTT. Residues: CASSLGGVWEKLFF.

This sequence joins TRBV4-1 and TRBJ1-2, with 7 bases lining up with TRBD1. With 4 bases clipped from V and 8 bases from J, the junction kept 10 bases outside the gene matches. The germline CDR1 and CDR2 sequences are MGHRA and YSYEKL. This CDR3 contains 14 residues. This CDR3 is CASSRRTGTDGYTF. As DNA, the CDR3 is TGCGCCAGCAGCCGCCGAACCGGGACAGACGGCTACACCTTC.

The CDR3 nucleotides are TGTGCCAGTAGTCTGGGACGGGGCAATGAGCAGTTCTTC. Its protein is CASSLGRGNEQFF. The rearrangement links TRBV19 to TRBJ2-1, with D perhaps assigned TRBD1 or TRBD2 (5 bases each). Germline V gives CDR1 LNHDA, CDR2 SQIVND (reference sequence). Trimming took off 5 bases at V and 6 bases at J, with 11 bases between the two ends. The CDR3 spans 13 residues.

This rearrangement joins TRBV9 to TRBJ1-4; 8 bases line up with TRBD1. The CDR3 is 15 residues long. From germline, CDR1 is SGDLS and CDR2 YYNGEE. Trimming removed 4 bases from V and 10 bases from J; junction bases left unmatched: 12. The CDR3 nucleotides read TGTGCCAGCAGCCCTTCACGGGGACAGGCAGGAAAACTGTTTTTT. Protein: CASSPSRGQAGKLFF.

The J gene is TRBJ1-1, the V gene TRBV18; D ambiguous. V lost 7 bases, J lost 3 bases, and 12 bases lay in between. CDR1 and CDR2 from the germline V gene are KGHSH and LQKENI. The CDR3 has 13 amino acids. CDR3 DNA: TGTGCCAGCTTAAATACAGAGGACACTGAAGCTTTCTTT. This translates into CASLNTEDTEAFF.

This clone was seen a single time. The chain has TRBV9 and TRBJ2-2; D is unclear. The length of the CDR3 is 13 residues. Germline V CDR1 and CDR2: SGDLS, YYNGEE. Trimming cost V 2 bases and J 7 bases, with 9 bases left between them. CDR3 nucleotide sequence: TGTGCCAGCAGCGTGGCCCCGGGCGGGGAGCTGTTTTTT. Encoded protein: CASSVAPGGELFF.

This clone was observed a handful of times. The chain has TRBV4-1 and TRBJ1-4, with 7 bases matching TRBD1. Germline V gene data show CDR1 as MGHRA and CDR2 as YSYEKL. J gave up 4 bases and V 4 bases, and 6 bases lay outside the gene matches. This CDR3 region has 15 residues. The CDR3 reads CASSLGDRDNEKLFF. For the CDR3, the DNA is TGCGCCAGCAGCCTGGGGGACAGAGATAATGAAAAACTGTTTTTT.

The chain links TRBV29-1 to TRBJ1-5; 8 bases are shared with TRBD1. The CDR3 has 13 amino acids. CDR1 SQVTM and CDR2 ANQGSEA come from the germline V gene. With 6 bases clipped from V and 7 bases from J, the junction kept 8 bases outside the gene matches. This CDR3 reads CSVADRGGQPQHF. In DNA, the CDR3 is TGCAGCGTGGCCGACAGGGGCGGGCAGCCCCAGCATTTT.

The chain combines TRBV15 with TRBJ2-1, with 7 bases aligning to TRBD2. J gave up 3 bases and V 4 bases, and 9 bases lay outside the gene matches. The CDR3 extends over 16 amino acids. Germline values: CDR1 LNHNV, CDR2 YYDKDF (reference sequence). DNA of the CDR3: TGTGCCACCAGCACAGGAGGGGCTAGCGGCTACAATGAGCAGTTCTTC. Its protein product is CATSTGGASGYNEQFF.

The J gene is TRBJ2-4, the V gene TRBV30, with D perhaps being TRBD1 or TRBD2 (5 bases each). V was cut by 0 bases and J by 5 bases, with 8 bases left in between. Germline V gives CDR1 GTSNPN, CDR2 SVGIG (reference sequence). The CDR3 loop spans 13 amino acids. The CDR3 DNA is TGTGCCTGGAGTGTTCGAGGGGAAAACATTCAGTACTTC. Its translation is CAWSVRGENIQYF.

The chain combines TRBV20-1 with TRBJ2-3; D is undetermined. Trimming removed 3 bases at V and 4 bases at J, with 5 bases between. This CDR3 region has 11 residues. Germline loops: CDR1 DFQATT, CDR2 SNEGSKA (reference sequence). CDR3 DNA: TGCAGTGCTAGTGCGGCAGATACGCAGTATTTT. Amino acid sequence: CSASAADTQYF.

The chain recombines TRBV5-6 with TRBJ2-4; the D gene could be TRBD1 or TRBD2 (6 bases each). The CDR3 has 15 residues. Germline CDR1 reads SGHDT; CDR2 reads YYEEEE. Trimming left V 2 bases short and J 8 bases short, with 17 bases between. The CDR3 reads CASSFWSTRGDIQYF. For the CDR3, the DNA is TGTGCCAGCAGCTTTTGGTCCACGAGGGGGGACATTCAGTACTTC.

This clone has just one count. This chain connects TRBV28 to TRBJ2-2; D perhaps matches TRBD1 (6 bases). The CDR3 sequence is 16 residues long. Germline-derived CDR1 and CDR2 are MDHEN and SYDVKM. V was trimmed by 2 bases and J by 4 bases, leaving 14 bases between them. CDR3 bases: TGTGCCAGCAGTTTAAACAGGGTGGTCAGCACCGGGGAGCTGTTTTTT. Encoded protein: CASSLNRVVSTGELFF.

The rearrangement uses TRBV18 and TRBJ1-1; D remains ambiguous. The CDR3 sequence is 16 residues long. Deletions cut 6 bases from V and 3 bases from J, with 20 bases between. The germline V gene encodes CDR1 KGHSH and CDR2 LQKENI. The CDR3 DNA sequence: TGTGCCAGCTCCTTCGGTCGGGGAACGAGCGACACTGAAGCTTTCTTT. Translating gives CASSFGRGTSDTEAFF. The variable domain in full, with the rest retrieved from reference TRBV18 and TRBJ1-1, is NAGVMQNPRHLVRRRGQEARLRCSPMKGHSHVYWYRQLPEEGLKFMVYLQKENIIDESGMPKERFSAEFPKEGPSILRIQQVVRGDSAAYFCASSFGRGTSDTEAFFGQGTRLTVV.

The chain carries TRBV4-1 and TRBJ2-7; D unresolved. Trimming pared 0 bases from V and 2 bases from J, leaving 11 bases between. Germline V gene sequence: CDR1 MGHRA, CDR2 YSYEKL. This CDR3 is built from 15 residues. The DNA for the CDR3 is TGCGCCAGCAGCCAAGAAGCCGAATTCCCCTACGAGCAGTACTTC. This translates into CASSQEAEFPYEQYF.

This clone came up a few times. The chain couples TRBV7-8 to TRBJ1-5, with a tentative D call TRBD1 (5 bases). Germline assignment: CDR1 SGHVS and CDR2 FQNEAQ. V was clipped by 5 bases and J by 2 bases, with 16 bases between them. This CDR3 is built from 16 residues. CDR3 sequence: CASSPIGGVGNQPQHF. The DNA of the CDR3 is TGTGCCAGCAGCCCTATCGGGGGGGTAGGCAATCAGCCCCAGCATTTT.

The chain employs TRBV28 and TRBJ1-1; TRBD1 matches 7 bases. There are 15 residues in the CDR3. Germline lookup yields CDR1 MDHEN and CDR2 SYDVKM. Unmatched junction bases numbered 7, after V lost 5 bases and J lost 1 base. The CDR3 reads CASSTLRGGNTEAFF. The CDR3 region has the DNA TGTGCCAGCAGTACCCTCAGGGGGGGGAACACTGAAGCTTTCTTT. Filled out from reference TRBV28 and TRBJ1-1, the complete variable domain reads DVKVTQSSRYLVKRTGEKVFLECVQDMDHENMFWYRQDPGLGLRLIYFSYDVKMKEKGDIPEGYSVSREKKERFSLILESASTNQTSMYLCASSTLRGGNTEAFFGQGTRLTVV.

Of note for this clone: Mismatch with germline at one junction end may stem from a read error. The J gene is TRBJ2-3, the V gene TRBV2; D unclear. Germline CDR1 and CDR2: SNHLY and FYNNEI. This CDR3 comprises 12 residues. The CDR3 loop is CASRITGPSRHF. CDR3 sequence (DNA): TGTGCCAGCAGGATTACCGGGCCTTCTAGGCATTTT.

CDR3 coding DNA: TGTGCCAGCGGGCGGGTGGGCACTGAAGCTTTCTTT. Residues: CASGRVGTEAFF. The chain is built from TRBV28 and TRBJ1-1; D unclear. Per germline, CDR1 MDHEN and CDR2 SYDVKM. This CDR3 has 12 residues. Trimming pared 8 bases from V and 4 bases from J, leaving 11 bases between. The complete variable domain, with remaining parts taken from reference TRBV28 and TRBJ1-1, reads DVKVTQSSRYLVKRTGEKVFLECVQDMDHENMFWYRQDPGLGLRLIYFSYDVKMKEKGDIPEGYSVSREKKERFSLILESASTNQTSMYLCASGRVGTEAFFGQGTRLTVV.

The V gene is TRBV27, the J gene TRBJ2-5; 15 bases agree with TRBD2. The CDR3 has 18 residues. V trimming: 3 bases; J trimming: 5 bases; junction bases outside the gene matches: 10. Germline values: CDR1 MNHEY, CDR2 SMNVEV (reference sequence). CDR3 residues: CASSLGTSGRFGGETQYF. In DNA, the CDR3 is TGTGCCAGCAGTTTGGGGACTAGCGGGAGGTTTGGAGGGGAGACCCAGTACTTC.

The rearrangement joins TRBV7-9 to TRBJ1-5; D is unclear. CDR3 length: 13 amino acids. The V end lost 1 base, the J end lost 3 bases, and 4 bases lay between the germline ends. The germline CDR1 and CDR2 sequences are SEHNR and FQNEAQ (reference sequence). The CDR3 loop reads CASSLGTNQPQHF. The CDR3 DNA follows: TGTGCCAGCAGCTTAGGTACCAATCAGCCCCAGCATTTT.

The chain links TRBV5-4 to TRBJ1-2; no clear D gene. The germline V gene has CDR1 SGHNT and CDR2 YYREEE (reference sequence). The V end was cut by 0 bases, the J end by 0 bases, with 18 bases between. The CDR3 is made up of 18 amino acids. CDR3: CASSLGAPGPDSNYGYTF. Written as DNA, the CDR3 is TGTGCCAGCAGCTTGGGGGCCCCCGGACCGGATTCTAACTATGGCTACACCTTC.

This chain connects TRBV7-2 to TRBJ2-5, with 16 bases aligning to TRBD2. V trimming: 4 bases; J trimming: 5 bases; junction bases outside the gene matches: 4. CDR1 is SGHTA and CDR2 is FQGNSA in the germline V gene. This CDR3 is 16 amino acids long. The CDR3 region is CASSSPGLAGGETQYF. The DNA of the CDR3 is TGTGCCAGCAGCTCCCCGGGACTAGCGGGAGGGGAGACCCAGTACTTC.

The chain couples TRBV11-2 to TRBJ2-7, with a possible D match to TRBD1 (6 bases). The CDR3 covers 12 residues. The germline V gene has CDR1 SGHAT and CDR2 FQNNGV. Trimming took off 6 bases at V and 4 bases at J, with 10 bases between the two ends. CDR3 residues: CASSPGAYEQYF. The CDR3 bases are TGTGCCAGCAGTCCAGGGGCTTACGAGCAGTACTTC.

The gene calls are TRBV7-9 and TRBJ2-1; possibly TRBD2 for D (5 bases). Germline assignment: CDR1 SEHNR and CDR2 FQNEAQ (reference sequence). CDR3 size: 12 residues. The V gene lost 8 bases and the J gene lost 10 bases, with 15 bases spanning the gap. The CDR3 region has the DNA TGTGCCAGCGCCCTATTGCGGGCGGAGCAGTTCTTC. Translation: CASALLRAEQFF.

The V call is TRBV30, the J call TRBJ2-1; the D is unclear. With 6 bases removed from V and 0 bases from J, the gap between germline ends came to 12 bases. Germline CDR1 is GTSNPN and CDR2 is SVGIG (reference sequence). The CDR3 extends over 14 amino acids. DNA for the CDR3: TGTGCCTGCCTTCGCGCGAGCTCCTACAATGAGCAGTTCTTC. Protein: CACLRASSYNEQFF.